Listed below are T cell receptor beta chains from one sample, sequenced in a study of cytomegalovirus exposure and HLA in healthy donors. The protocol was immunoSEQ multiplex PCR, while the TCRdb copy is restricted to in-frame clones and leaves out a portion. The sample consists of roughly 130,000 clones, around three quarters of them appearing once. The sequencing sample was made of PBMCs. The receptors here all came from a woman in her forties or fifties in good health and CMV-seronegative. CDR3s include the opening cysteine and the closing phenylalanine or tryptophan. A D gene is named only where the DNA matches it firmly. The size field is filled for only some rows; it gives once, few, many or a size class.

D | size | J | V | length | CDR3 | DNA
TRBD1 | few | TRBJ2-5 | TRBV7-3 | 19 | CASSSTGQSRPENQETQYF | TGTGCCAGCAGCTCAACGGGACAGTCGAGACCAGAGAACCAAGAGACCCAGTACTTC
TRBD1 | . | TRBJ1-2 | TRBV13 | 16 | CASSLGSTGRNYGYTF | TGTGCCAGCAGCTTAGGTTCGACAGGGAGGAACTATGGCTACACCTTC
TRBD2 | many | TRBJ2-5 | TRBV6-4 | 15 | CASSETGGPAETQYF | TGTGCCAGCAGTGAGACGGGAGGACCCGCGGAGACCCAGTACTTC
. | . | TRBJ2-2 | TRBV7-3 | 14 | CASSGTRSAGELFF | TGTGCCAGCAGTGGCACTCGGAGCGCCGGGGAGCTGTTTTTT
TRBD2 | . | TRBJ2-2 | TRBV7-9 | 14 | CASSPLAGHRELFF | TGTGCCAGCAGCCCACTAGCGGGGCACCGGGAGCTGTTTTTT
. | . | TRBJ2-6 | TRBV7-2 | 17 | CASSLAGGGSGANVLTF | TGTGCCAGCAGCTTAGCGGGAGGAGGGTCCGGGGCCAACGTCCTGACTTTC
TRBD1 | . | TRBJ1-6 | TRBV6-5 | 16 | CASSYSQGARNSPLHF | TGTGCCAGCAGTTACTCACAGGGGGCGCGGAATTCACCCCTCCACTTT
. | . | TRBJ1-3 | TRBV11-3 | 16 | CASSSAGGSSGNTIYF | TGTGCCAGCAGCTCGGCCGGGGGGTCCTCTGGAAACACCATATATTTT
TRBD1 | . | TRBJ1-2 | TRBV29-1 | 13 | CSVQTGGLWGYTF | TGCAGCGTCCAGACAGGGGGCCTGTGGGGCTACACCTTC
. | . | TRBJ2-5 | TRBV11-3 | 14 | CASSPEFVEETQYF | TGTGCCAGCAGCCCCGAGTTCGTCGAAGAGACCCAGTACTTC
. | . | TRBJ2-3 | TRBV5-1 | 15 | CASSLTGADTDTQYF | TGCGCCAGCAGCTTGACTGGAGCCGACACAGATACGCAGTATTTT
TRBD1 | . | TRBJ1-2 | TRBV10-3 | 13 | CAITTQGARGYTF | TGTGCCATCACTACGCAGGGGGCCAGGGGCTACACCTTC
TRBD1 | few | TRBJ2-2 | TRBV6-1 | 14 | CASRVDRDTGELFF | TGTGCCAGCAGAGTAGACAGGGACACCGGGGAGCTGTTTTTT
TRBD1 | . | TRBJ1-6 | TRBV4-3 | 15 | CASSQDGDRDSPLHF | TGCGCCAGCAGCCAAGATGGGGACAGAGATTCACCCCTCCACTTT
TRBD2 | . | TRBJ2-5 | TRBV4-3 | 15 | CASSQDGTSQETQYF | TGCGCCAGCAGCCAAGATGGGACTAGCCAAGAGACCCAGTACTTC
TRBD1 | . | TRBJ1-1 | TRBV29-1 | 12 | CSVGQGRPEAFF | TGCAGCGTAGGACAGGGGAGGCCTGAAGCTTTCTTT
TRBD2 | . | TRBJ2-7 | TRBV5-1 | 17 | CASSPGDVAGGQYEQYF | TGCGCCAGCAGCCCGGGAGATGTAGCGGGAGGGCAATACGAGCAGTACTTC
TRBD1 | . | TRBJ1-2 | TRBV9 | 15 | CASTEIGQGDYGYTF | TGTGCCAGCACCGAAATAGGACAGGGGGACTATGGCTACACCTTC
TRBD1 | . | TRBJ1-1 | TRBV4-3 | 16 | CASSQLSQGQGAGAFF | TGCGCCAGCAGCCAACTCTCACAAGGACAGGGGGCGGGAGCTTTCTTT
. | . | TRBJ2-7 | TRBV18 | 14 | CASSPPMQGSEQYF | TGTGCCAGCTCACCACCCATGCAGGGTTCCGAGCAGTACTTC
TRBD1 | . | TRBJ1-2 | TRBV10-3 | 14 | CAISGGDRPDGYTF | TGTGCCATCAGTGGGGGGGACAGGCCTGACGGCTACACCTTC
. | . | TRBJ1-2 | TRBV6-5 | 14 | CASSPAGGHYGYTF | TGTGCCAGCAGCCCTGCCGGCGGGCACTATGGCTACACCTTC
. | . | TRBJ1-5 | TRBV19 | 14 | CASMGSYSNQPQHF | TGTGCCAGTATGGGCAGCTATAGCAATCAGCCCCAGCATTTT
TRBD2 | few | TRBJ2-3 | TRBV5-1 | 17 | CASSLEASGGYTDTQYF | TGCGCCAGCAGCTTGGAGGCTAGCGGGGGATATACAGATACGCAGTATTTT
. | . | TRBJ1-1 | TRBV19 | 12 | CASSIIGGEAFF | TGTGCCAGTAGTATAATTGGCGGTGAAGCTTTCTTT
. | few | TRBJ1-5 | TRBV10-3 | 13 | CAIKRELNQPQHF | TGTGCCATCAAGAGGGAACTCAATCAGCCCCAGCATTTT
. | . | TRBJ2-7 | TRBV6-5 | 14 | CASSYTQVSYEQYF | TGTGCCAGCAGTTACACCCAGGTCAGCTACGAGCAGTACTTC
. | . | TRBJ1-1 | TRBV7-9 | 15 | CASSLATGPPTEAFF | TGTGCCAGCAGCTTAGCGACAGGACCCCCCACTGAAGCTTTCTTT
TRBD1 | . | TRBJ1-1 | TRBV4-1 | 16 | CASSQGDRVWNTEAFF | TGCGCCAGCAGCCAAGGGGACAGGGTCTGGAACACTGAAGCTTTCTTT
. | . | TRBJ1-2 | TRBV9 | 14 | CASTPEQAFYGYTF | TGTGCCAGCACCCCGGAACAGGCTTTCTATGGCTACACCTTC
. | few | TRBJ2-7 | TRBV9 | 15 | CASSVAVGSPYEQYF | TGTGCCAGCAGCGTAGCTGTGGGCAGCCCCTACGAGCAGTACTTC
TRBD1 | . | TRBJ1-5 | TRBV28 | 16 | CASSFHRGASNQPQHF | TGTGCCAGCAGTTTTCACAGGGGTGCAAGCAATCAGCCCCAGCATTTT
TRBD1 | . | TRBJ1-5 | TRBV6-6 | 16 | CASSTKDRVLGQPQHF | TGTGCCAGCAGCACCAAGGACAGGGTTTTGGGTCAGCCCCAGCATTTT
. | . | TRBJ1-2 | TRBV5-1 | 15 | CASSLAGVLDYGYTF | TGCGCCAGCAGCTTGGCCGGGGTTCTGGACTATGGCTACACCTTC
TRBD2 | few | TRBJ2-5 | TRBV5-1 | 16 | CASSLDGLGGGETQYF | TGCGCCAGCAGCTTGGATGGTCTTGGGGGGGGAGAGACCCAGTACTTC
TRBD1 | . | TRBJ1-4 | TRBV5-1 | 15 | CASSWRDREVEKLFF | TGCGCCAGCAGCTGGAGGGACAGGGAAGTTGAAAAACTGTTTTTT
. | . | TRBJ1-2 | TRBV15 | 17 | CATSRVSGRSNGYGYTF | TGTGCCACCAGCAGAGTTTCAGGGCGATCCAATGGCTATGGCTACACCTTC
TRBD2 | once | TRBJ2-3 | TRBV27 | 14 | CASSLQREGNTQYF | TGTGCCAGCAGTTTGCAGCGGGAAGGAAATACGCAGTATTTT
. | few | TRBJ2-5 | TRBV6-4 | 17 | CASSDSRSSNGQETQYF | TGTGCCAGCAGTGACTCCCGAAGCTCTAACGGCCAAGAGACCCAGTACTTC
. | . | TRBJ1-2 | TRBV18 | 16 | CASSPLDRPINYGYTF | TGTGCCAGCTCACCACTTGACAGACCTATTAACTATGGCTACACCTTC
. | . | TRBJ1-4 | TRBV19 | 13 | CASSAATNEKLFF | TGTGCCAGTAGTGCAGCAACTAATGAAAAACTGTTTTTT
. | . | TRBJ1-2 | TRBV7-9 | 15 | CASSLEEGVRYGYTF | TGTGCCAGCAGCTTAGAGGAAGGGGTTCGATATGGCTACACCTTC
. | . | TRBJ2-2 | TRBV7-2 | 15 | CASSFPGMATGELFF | TGTGCCAGCAGTTTTCCAGGGATGGCCACCGGGGAGCTGTTTTTT
. | . | TRBJ1-4 | TRBV6-1 | 13 | CASSEIAHEKLFF | TGTGCCAGCAGTGAGATAGCACACGAAAAACTGTTTTTT
. | . | TRBJ2-1 | TRBV7-3 | 15 | CASSLTQGGGNEQFF | TGTGCCAGCAGCTTAACACAGGGTGGGGGCAATGAGCAGTTCTTC
TRBD1 | few | TRBJ1-5 | TRBV7-2 | 13 | CASSSDRAQPQHF | TGTGCCAGCAGCTCCGACAGGGCACAGCCCCAGCATTTT
TRBD2 | . | TRBJ2-7 | TRBV2 | 15 | CASSDLREYPGEQYF | TGTGCCAGCAGTGATCTGCGGGAGTATCCGGGCGAGCAGTACTTC
. | . | TRBJ1-2 | TRBV9 | 12 | CASSAGVYGYTF | TGTGCCAGCAGCGCAGGGGTCTATGGCTACACCTTC
. | . | TRBJ2-6 | TRBV7-9 | 16 | CASSLSGNSGANVLTF | TGTGCCAGCAGCTTATCGGGGAACTCTGGGGCCAACGTCCTGACTTTC
TRBD2 | . | TRBJ2-1 | TRBV5-4 | 13 | CASSLAGSYEQFF | TGTGCCAGCAGCTTAGCGGGAAGTTATGAGCAGTTCTTC
. | . | TRBJ2-7 | TRBV6-6 | 14 | CASSYSYRTYEQYF | TGTGCCAGCAGTTACTCGTACAGGACCTACGAGCAGTACTTC
TRBD2 | . | TRBJ2-5 | TRBV5-6 | 16 | CASSYTSGSFQETQYF | TGTGCCAGCAGCTATACTAGCGGGAGCTTCCAAGAGACCCAGTACTTC
. | . | TRBJ2-7 | TRBV27 | 19 | CASSLGALGEFYSPDEQYF | TGTGCCAGCAGTTTAGGGGCCTTAGGAGAATTTTATTCCCCCGACGAGCAGTACTTC
. | . | TRBJ1-1 | TRBV5-1 | 16 | CASSLVQGPMNTEAFF | TGCGCCAGCAGCTTGGTTCAGGGCCCGATGAACACTGAAGCTTTCTTT
. | . | TRBJ1-1 | TRBV2 | 13 | CASSEPPRGEAFF | TGTGCCAGCAGCGAGCCCCCGAGGGGGGAAGCTTTCTTT
. | . | TRBJ1-1 | TRBV4-2 | 13 | CASSTRANTEAFF | TGTGCCAGCAGTACGAGAGCGAACACTGAAGCTTTCTTT
TRBD1 | . | TRBJ2-5 | TRBV19 | 15 | CASTNGGTGGETQYF | TGTGCCAGTACAAATGGGGGGACAGGGGGGGAGACCCAGTACTTC
. | . | TRBJ2-6 | TRBV29-1 | 16 | CSVDGVTSSGANVLTF | TGCAGCGTTGATGGTGTAACCAGCTCTGGGGCCAACGTCCTGACTTTC